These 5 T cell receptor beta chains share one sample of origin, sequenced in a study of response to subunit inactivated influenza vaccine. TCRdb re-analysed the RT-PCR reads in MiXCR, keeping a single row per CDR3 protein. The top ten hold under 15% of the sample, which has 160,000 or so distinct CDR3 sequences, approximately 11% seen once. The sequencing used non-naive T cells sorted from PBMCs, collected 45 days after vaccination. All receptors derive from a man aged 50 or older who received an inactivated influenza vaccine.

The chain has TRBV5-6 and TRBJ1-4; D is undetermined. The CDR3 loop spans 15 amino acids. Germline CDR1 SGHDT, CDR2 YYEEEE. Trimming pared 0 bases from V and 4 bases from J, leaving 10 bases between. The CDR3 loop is CASSLGAVYNEKLFF. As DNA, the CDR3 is TGTGCCAGCAGCTTGGGGGCAGTATATAATGAAAAACTGTTTTTT.

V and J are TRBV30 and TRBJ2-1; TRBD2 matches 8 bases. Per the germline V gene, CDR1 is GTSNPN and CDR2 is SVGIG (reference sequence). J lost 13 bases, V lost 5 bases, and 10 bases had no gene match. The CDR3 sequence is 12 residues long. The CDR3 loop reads CAWGELAARQFF. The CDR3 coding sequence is TGTGCCTGGGGGGAACTAGCGGCCCGTCAGTTCTTC.

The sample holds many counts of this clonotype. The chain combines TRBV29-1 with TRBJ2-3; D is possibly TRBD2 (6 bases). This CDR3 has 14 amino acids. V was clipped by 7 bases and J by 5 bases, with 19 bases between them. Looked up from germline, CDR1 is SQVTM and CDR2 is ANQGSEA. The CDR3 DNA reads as TGCAGCGGATACGGGGGTCCGGGGAGAGATACGCAGTATTTT. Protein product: CSGYGGPGRDTQYF.

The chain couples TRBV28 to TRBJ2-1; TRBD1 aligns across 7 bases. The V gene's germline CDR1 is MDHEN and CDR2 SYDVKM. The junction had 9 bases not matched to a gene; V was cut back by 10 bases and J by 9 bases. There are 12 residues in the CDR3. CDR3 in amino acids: CANPGQNSEQFF. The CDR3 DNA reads TGTGCCAACCCGGGACAGAACTCTGAGCAGTTCTTC.

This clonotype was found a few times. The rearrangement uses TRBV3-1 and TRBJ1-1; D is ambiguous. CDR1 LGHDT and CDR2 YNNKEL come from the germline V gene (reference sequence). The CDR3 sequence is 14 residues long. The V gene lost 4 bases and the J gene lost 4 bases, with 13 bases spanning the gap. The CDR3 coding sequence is TGTGCCAGCAGCCCCTCTCTAGTGGGCACTGAAGCTTTCTTT. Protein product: CASSPSLVGTEAFF. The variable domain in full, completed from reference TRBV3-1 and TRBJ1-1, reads DTAVSQTPKYLVTQMGNDKSIKCEQNLGHDTMYWYKQDSKKFLKIMFSYNNKELIINETVPNRFSPKSPDKAHLNLHINSLELGDSAVYFCASSPSLVGTEAFFGQGTRLTVV.